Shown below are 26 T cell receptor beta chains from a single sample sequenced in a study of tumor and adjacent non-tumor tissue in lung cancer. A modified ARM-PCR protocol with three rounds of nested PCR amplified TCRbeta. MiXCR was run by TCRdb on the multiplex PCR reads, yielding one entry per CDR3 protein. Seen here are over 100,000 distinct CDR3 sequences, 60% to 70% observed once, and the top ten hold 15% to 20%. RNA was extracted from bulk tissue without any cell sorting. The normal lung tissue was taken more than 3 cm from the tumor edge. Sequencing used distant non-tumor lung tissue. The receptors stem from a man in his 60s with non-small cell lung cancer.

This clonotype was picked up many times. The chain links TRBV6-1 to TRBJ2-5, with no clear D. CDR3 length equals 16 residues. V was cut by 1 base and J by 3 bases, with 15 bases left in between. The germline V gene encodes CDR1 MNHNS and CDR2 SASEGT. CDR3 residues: CASSEVGSPREETQYF. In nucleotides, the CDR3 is TGTGCCAGCAGTGAAGTCGGCAGCCCAAGGGAAGAGACCCAGTACTTC.

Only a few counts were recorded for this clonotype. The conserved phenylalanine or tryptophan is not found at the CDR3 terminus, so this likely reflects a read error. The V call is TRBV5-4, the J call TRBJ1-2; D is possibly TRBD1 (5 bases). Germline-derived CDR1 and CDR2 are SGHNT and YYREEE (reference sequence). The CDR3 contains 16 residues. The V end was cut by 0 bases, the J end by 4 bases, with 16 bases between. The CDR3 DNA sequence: TGTGCCAGCAGCTTGGACCCCCGGGACCCGATCTATGGCTACACCCTC. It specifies CASSLDPRDPIYGYTL.

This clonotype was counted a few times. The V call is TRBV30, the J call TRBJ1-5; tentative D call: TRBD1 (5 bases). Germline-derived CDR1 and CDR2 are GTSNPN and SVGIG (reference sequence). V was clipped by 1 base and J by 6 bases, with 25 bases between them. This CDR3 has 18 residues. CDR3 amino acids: CAWSAQGWGEPEGQPQHF. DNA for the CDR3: TGTGCCTGGAGTGCCCAAGGATGGGGGGAGCCAGAGGGTCAGCCCCAGCATTTT. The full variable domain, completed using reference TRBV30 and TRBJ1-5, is SQTIHQWPATLVQPVGSPLSLECTVEGTSNPNLYWYRQAAGRGLQLLFYSVGIGQISSEVPQNLSASRPQDRQFILSSKKLLLSDSGFYLCAWSAQGWGEPEGQPQHFGDGTRLSIL.

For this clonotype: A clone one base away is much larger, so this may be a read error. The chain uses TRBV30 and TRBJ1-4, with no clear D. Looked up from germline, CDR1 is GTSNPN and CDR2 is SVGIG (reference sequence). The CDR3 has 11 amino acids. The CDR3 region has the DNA TGTTCCTGGAGTACAGTGGAAAAACTGTTTTTT. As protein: CSWSTVEKLFF.

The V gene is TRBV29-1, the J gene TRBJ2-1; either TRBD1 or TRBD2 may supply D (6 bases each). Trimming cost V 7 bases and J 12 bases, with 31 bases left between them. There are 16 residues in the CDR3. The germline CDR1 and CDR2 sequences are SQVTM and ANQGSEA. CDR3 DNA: TGCAGCGCTAAGGAGGGCACACAGGGTGGCATGGGTGGGCAGTTCTTC. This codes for CSAKEGTQGGMGGQFF.

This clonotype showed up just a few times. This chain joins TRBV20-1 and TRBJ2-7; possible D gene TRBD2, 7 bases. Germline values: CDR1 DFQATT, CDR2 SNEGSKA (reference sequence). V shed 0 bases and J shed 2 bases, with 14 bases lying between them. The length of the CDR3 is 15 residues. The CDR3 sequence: CSARDRGALPYEQYF. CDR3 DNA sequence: TGCAGTGCTAGAGATCGGGGGGCGCTTCCCTACGAGCAGTACTTC.

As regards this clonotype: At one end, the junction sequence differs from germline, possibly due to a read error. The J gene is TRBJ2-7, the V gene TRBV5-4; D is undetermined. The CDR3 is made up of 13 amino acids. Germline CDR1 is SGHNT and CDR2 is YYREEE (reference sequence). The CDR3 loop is CASSLPQTCEQYF. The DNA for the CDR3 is TGTGCTAGCAGCTTACCCCAGACCTGCGAGCAGTACTTC.

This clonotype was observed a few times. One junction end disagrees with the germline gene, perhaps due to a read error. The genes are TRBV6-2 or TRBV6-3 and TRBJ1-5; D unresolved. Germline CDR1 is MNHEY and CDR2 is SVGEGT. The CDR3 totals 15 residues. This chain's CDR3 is CASNKQGGSLQPQHF. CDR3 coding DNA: TGTGCTAGCAATAAACAAGGAGGAAGTCTTCAGCCCCAGCATTTT.

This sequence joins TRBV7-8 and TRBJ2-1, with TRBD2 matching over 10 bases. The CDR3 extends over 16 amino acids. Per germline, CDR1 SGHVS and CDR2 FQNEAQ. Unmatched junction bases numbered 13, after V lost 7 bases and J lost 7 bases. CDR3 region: CASNSPSGGACNEQFF. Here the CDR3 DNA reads TGTGCCAGCAACTCTCCCAGCGGGGGGGCCTGTAATGAGCAGTTCTTC.

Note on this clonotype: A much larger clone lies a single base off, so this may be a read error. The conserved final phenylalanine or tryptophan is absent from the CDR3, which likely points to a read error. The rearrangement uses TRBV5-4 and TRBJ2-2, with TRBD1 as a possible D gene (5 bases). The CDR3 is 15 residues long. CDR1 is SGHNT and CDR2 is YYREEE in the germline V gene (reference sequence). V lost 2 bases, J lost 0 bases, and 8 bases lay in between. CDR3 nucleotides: TGTGCCAGCAGCTTCAGGGCTGCGAACACCGGGGAGCTGTTTTCT. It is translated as CASSFRAANTGELFS.

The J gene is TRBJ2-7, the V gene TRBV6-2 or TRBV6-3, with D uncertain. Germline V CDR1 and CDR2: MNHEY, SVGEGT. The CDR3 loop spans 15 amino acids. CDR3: CASSYMAVRSYEQYV. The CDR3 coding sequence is TGTGCCAGCAGTTACATGGCGGTCCGTTCCTACGAGCAGTATGTC.

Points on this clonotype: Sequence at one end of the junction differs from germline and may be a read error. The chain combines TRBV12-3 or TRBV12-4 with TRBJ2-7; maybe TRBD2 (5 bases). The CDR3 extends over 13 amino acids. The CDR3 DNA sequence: TGTGCCAGCGGTTTAGCGAGTTCCTACGAGCAGTATTTC. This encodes CASGLASSYEQYF.

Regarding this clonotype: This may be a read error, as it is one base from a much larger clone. DNA of the CDR3: TGTTCCAGCAGCTTCAACAGGGGAAACACCATATATTTT. This sequence encodes CSSSFNRGNTIYF. The chain employs TRBV13 and TRBJ1-3, with a possible D match to TRBD1 (5 bases). The germline gives CDR1 PRHDT, CDR2 FYEKMQ (reference sequence). The CDR3 consists of 13 residues.

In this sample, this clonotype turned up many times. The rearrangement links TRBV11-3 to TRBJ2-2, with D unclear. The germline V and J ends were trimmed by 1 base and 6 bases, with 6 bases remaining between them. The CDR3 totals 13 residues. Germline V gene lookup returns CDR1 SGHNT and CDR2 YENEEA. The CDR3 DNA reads TGTGCCAGCAGCTTAGTCCTGTCCGGGGAGCTGTTTTTT. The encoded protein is CASSLVLSGELFF.

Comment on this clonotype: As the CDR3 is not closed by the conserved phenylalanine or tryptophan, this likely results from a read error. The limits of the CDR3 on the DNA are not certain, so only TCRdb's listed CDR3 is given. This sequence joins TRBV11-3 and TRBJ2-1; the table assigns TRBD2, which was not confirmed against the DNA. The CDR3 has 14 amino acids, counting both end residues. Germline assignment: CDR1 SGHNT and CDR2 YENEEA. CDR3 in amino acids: CASSWGGIANEQLL.

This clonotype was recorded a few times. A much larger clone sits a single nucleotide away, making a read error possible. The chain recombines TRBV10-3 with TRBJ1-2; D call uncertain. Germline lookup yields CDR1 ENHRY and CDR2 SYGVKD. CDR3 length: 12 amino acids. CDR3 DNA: TGTGCCGTCAGTGCCGGTCCCGGAGGCTACACCTTC. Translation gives CAVSAGPGGYTF.

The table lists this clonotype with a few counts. CDR3 sequence reads: CSARDVAGLAYEQYF. In DNA, the CDR3 is TGCAGTGCCCGCGATGTAGCGGGACTAGCCTACGAGCAGTACTTC. J is TRBJ2-7 and V is TRBV20-1; TRBD2 aligns across 8 bases. The trim removed 6 bases at V and 2 bases at J, leaving 12 bases unmatched. CDR3 length: 15 amino acids. CDR1 DFQATT and CDR2 SNEGSKA come from the germline V gene (reference sequence).

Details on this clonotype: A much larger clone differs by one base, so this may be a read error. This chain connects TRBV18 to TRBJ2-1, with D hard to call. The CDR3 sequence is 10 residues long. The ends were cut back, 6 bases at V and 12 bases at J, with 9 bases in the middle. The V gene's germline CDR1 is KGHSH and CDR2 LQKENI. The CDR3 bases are TGTGCCAGCTCTGGGGATGGGCAGTTCTTC. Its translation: CASSGDGQFF.

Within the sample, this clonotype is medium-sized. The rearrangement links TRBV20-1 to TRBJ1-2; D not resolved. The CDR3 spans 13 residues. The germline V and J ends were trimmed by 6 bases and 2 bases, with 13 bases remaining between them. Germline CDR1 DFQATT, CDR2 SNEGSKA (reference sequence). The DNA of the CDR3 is TGCAGTGCAAGTTTGACCGCAAACTATGGCTACACCTTC. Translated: CSASLTANYGYTF.

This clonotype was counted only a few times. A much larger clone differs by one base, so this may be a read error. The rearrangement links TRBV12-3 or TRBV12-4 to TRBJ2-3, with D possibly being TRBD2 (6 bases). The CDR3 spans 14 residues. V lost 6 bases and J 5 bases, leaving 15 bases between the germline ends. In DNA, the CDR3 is TGTGCCAGCAGAACGGGACTGAACATAGATACGCAGTATTTT. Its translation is CASRTGLNIDTQYF.

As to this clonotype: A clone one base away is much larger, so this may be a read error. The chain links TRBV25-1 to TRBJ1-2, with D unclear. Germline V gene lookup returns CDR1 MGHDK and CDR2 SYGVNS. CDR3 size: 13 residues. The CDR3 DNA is TGTGCCAGCAATCTTGGGGAGGACTATGACTACACCTTC. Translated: CASNLGEDYDYTF.

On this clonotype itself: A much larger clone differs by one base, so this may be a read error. CDR3 residues: CANSVETQYF. CDR3 bases: TGTGCCAACAGTGTAGAGACCCAGTACTTC. The chain combines TRBV6-1 with TRBJ2-5, with no clear D. This CDR3 spans 10 amino acids. The germline V gene has CDR1 MNHNS and CDR2 SASEGT.

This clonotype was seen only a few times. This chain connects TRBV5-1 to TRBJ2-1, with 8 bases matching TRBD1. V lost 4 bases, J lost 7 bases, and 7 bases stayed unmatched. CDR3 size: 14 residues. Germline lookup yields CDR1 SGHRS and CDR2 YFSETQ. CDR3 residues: CASSPRTGRNEQFF. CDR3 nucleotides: TGCGCCAGCAGCCCCCGGACAGGGCGAAATGAGCAGTTCTTC. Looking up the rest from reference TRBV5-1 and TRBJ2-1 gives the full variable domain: KAGVTQTPRYLIKTRGQQVTLSCSPISGHRSVSWYQQTPGQGLQFLFEYFSETQRNKGNFPGRFSGRQFSNSRSEMNVSTLELGDSALYLCASSPRTGRNEQFFGPGTRLTVL.

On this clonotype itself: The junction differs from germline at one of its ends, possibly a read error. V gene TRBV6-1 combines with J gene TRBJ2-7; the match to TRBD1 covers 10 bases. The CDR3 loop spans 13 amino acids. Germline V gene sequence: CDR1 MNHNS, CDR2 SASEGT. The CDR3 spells CVSSPDRGGEQYF. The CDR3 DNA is TGTGTCAGCAGCCCGGACAGGGGGGGAGAGCAGTACTTC.

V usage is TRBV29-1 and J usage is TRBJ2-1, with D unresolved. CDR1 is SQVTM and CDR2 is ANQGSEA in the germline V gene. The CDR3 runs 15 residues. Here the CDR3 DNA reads TGCAATGTTGATTGTAGTCACAACTCCTACAATGAGCAGTTCTTC. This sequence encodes CNVDCSHNSYNEQFF.

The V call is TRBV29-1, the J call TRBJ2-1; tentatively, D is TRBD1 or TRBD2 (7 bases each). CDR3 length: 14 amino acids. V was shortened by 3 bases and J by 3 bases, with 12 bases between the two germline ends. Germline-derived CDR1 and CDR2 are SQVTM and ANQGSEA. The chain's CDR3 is CSVEGGGFYNEQFF. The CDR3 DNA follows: TGCAGCGTTGAGGGAGGGGGCTTCTACAATGAGCAGTTCTTC.